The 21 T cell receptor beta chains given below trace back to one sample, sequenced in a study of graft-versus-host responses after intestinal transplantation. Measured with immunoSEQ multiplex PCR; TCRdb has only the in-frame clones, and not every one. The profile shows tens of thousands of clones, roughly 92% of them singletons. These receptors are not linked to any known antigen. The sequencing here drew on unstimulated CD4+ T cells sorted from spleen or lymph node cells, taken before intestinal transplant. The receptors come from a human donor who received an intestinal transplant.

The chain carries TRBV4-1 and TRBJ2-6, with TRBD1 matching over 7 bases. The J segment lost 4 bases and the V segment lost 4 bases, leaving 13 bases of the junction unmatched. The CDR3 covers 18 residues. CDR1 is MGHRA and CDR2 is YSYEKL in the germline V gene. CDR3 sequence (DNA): TGCGCCAGCAGCCCGTCACAGGGGAGTGTGTCCGGGGCCAACGTCCTGACTTTC. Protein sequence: CASSPSQGSVSGANVLTF.

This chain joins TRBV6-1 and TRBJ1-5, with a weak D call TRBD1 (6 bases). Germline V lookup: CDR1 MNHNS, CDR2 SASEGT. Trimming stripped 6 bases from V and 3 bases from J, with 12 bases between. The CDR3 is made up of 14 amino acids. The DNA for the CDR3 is TGTGCCAGCAGAGACAGGAGGGCCAATCAGCCCCAGCATTTT. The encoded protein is CASRDRRANQPQHF.

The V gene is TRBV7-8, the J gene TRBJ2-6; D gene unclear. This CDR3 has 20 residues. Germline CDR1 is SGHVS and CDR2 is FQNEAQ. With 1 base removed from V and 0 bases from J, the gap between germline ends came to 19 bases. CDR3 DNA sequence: TGTGCCAGCAGCTTAGTTCGGGTGCAGGCCTCTAACTCTGGGGCCAACGTCCTGACTTTC. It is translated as CASSLVRVQASNSGANVLTF.

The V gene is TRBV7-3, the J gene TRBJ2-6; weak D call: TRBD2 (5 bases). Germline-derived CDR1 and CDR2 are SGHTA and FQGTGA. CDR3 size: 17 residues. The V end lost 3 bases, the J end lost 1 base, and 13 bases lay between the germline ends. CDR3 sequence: CASSFGGDGSGANVLTF. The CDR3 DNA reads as TGTGCCAGCAGCTTCGGAGGAGACGGTTCTGGGGCCAACGTCCTGACTTTC.

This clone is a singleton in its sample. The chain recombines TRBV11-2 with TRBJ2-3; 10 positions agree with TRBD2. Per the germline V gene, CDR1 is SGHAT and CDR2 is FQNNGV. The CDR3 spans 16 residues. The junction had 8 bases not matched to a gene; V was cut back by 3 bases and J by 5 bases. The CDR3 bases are TGTGCCAGCAGCTTCGCGGTAGCGGGAGGTCGAGATACGCAGTATTTT. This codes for CASSFAVAGGRDTQYF. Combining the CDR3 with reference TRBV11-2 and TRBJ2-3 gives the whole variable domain EAGVAQSPRYKIIEKRQSVAFWCNPISGHATLYWYQQILGQGPKLLIQFQNNGVVDDSQLPKDRFSAERLKGVDSTLKIQPAKLEDSAVYLCASSFAVAGGRDTQYFGPGTRLTVL.

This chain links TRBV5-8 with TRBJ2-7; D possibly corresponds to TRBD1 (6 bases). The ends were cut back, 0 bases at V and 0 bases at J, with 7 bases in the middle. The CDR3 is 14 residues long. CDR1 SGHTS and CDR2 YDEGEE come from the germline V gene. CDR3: CASSLEGVSYEQYF. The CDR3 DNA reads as TGTGCCAGCAGCTTGGAGGGGGTCTCCTACGAGCAGTACTTC.

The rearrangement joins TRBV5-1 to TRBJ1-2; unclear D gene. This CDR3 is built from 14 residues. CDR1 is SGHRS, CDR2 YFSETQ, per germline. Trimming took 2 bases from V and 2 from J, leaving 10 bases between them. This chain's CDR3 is CASSFETENYGYTF. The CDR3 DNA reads TGCGCCAGCAGCTTCGAGACGGAAAACTATGGCTACACCTTC.

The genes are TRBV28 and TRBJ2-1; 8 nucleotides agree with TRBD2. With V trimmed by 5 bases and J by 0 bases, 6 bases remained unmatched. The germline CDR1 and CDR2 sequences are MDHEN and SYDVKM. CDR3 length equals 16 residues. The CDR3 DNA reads TGTGCCAGCAGTGGGAGGCTAGCGGGCTCCTACAATGAGCAGTTCTTC. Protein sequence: CASSGRLAGSYNEQFF.

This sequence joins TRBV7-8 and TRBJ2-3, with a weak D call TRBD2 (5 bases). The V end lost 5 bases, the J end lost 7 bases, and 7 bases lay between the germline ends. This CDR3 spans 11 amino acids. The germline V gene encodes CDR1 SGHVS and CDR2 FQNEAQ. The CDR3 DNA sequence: TGTGCCAGCAGCATGGACTATACGCAGTATTTT. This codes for CASSMDYTQYF.

The DNA for the CDR3 is TGTGCCAGCAGCCCTCTAGGATCCTACAATGAGCAGTTCTTC. Amino acid sequence: CASSPLGSYNEQFF. The chain has TRBV9 and TRBJ2-1, with unresolved D. The V and J ends lost 4 bases and 1 base respectively, with 9 bases between them. The germline gives CDR1 SGDLS, CDR2 YYNGEE. CDR3 length equals 14 residues.

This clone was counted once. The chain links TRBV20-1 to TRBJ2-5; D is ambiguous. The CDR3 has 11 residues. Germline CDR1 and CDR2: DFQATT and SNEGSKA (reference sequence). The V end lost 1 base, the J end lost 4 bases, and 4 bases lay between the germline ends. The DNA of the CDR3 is TGCAGTGCTAGAGGGAGAGAGACCCAGTACTTC. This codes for CSARGRETQYF.

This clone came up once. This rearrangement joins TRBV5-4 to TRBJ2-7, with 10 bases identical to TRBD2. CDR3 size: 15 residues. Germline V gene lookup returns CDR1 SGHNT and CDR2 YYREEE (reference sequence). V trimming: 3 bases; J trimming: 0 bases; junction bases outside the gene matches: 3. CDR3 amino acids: CASSSGLAASYEQYF. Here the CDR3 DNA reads TGTGCCAGCAGCTCAGGACTAGCGGCCTCCTACGAGCAGTACTTC.

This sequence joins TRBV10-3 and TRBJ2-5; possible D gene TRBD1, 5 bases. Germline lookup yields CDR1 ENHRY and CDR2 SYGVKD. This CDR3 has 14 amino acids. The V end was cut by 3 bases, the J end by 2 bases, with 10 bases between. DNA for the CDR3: TGTGCCATCAGTGACAGGGCCCCACAAGAGACCCAGTACTTC. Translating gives CAISDRAPQETQYF.

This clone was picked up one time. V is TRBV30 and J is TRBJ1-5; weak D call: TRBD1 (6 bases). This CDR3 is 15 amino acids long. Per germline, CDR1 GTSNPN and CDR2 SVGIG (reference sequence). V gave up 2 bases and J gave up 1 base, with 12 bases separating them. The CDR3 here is CAWSFSTGSNQPQHF. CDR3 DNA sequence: TGTGCCTGGAGTTTCTCGACAGGAAGCAATCAGCCCCAGCATTTT.

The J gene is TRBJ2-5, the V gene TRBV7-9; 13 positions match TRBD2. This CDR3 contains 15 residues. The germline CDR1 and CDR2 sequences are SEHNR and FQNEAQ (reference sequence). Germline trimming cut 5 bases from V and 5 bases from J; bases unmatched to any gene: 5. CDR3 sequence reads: CASSRTSGSQETQYF. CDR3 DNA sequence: TGTGCCAGCAGCCGGACTAGCGGGAGTCAGGAGACCCAGTACTTC.

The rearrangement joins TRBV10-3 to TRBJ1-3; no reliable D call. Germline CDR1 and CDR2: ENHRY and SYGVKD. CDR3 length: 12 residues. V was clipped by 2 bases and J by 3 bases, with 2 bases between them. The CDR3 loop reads CAISEGGNTIYF. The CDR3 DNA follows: TGTGCCATCAGTGAGGGTGGAAACACCATATATTTT.

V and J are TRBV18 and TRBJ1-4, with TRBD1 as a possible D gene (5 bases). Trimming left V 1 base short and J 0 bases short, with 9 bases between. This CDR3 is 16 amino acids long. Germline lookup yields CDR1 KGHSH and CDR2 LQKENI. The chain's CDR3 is CASSPRGIATNEKLFF. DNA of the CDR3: TGTGCCAGCTCACCACGGGGGATTGCAACTAATGAAAAACTGTTTTTT.

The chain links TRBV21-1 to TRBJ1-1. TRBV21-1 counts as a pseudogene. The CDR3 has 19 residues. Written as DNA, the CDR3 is TGTGCCAGCAGCAAAGCTCCCGTCGAGGAGACATCCATGAACACTGAAGCTTTCTTT. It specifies CASSKAPVEETSMNTEAFF.

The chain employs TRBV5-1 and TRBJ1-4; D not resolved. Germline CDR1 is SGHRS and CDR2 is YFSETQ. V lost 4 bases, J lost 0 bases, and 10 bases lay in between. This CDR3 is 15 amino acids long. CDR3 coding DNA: TGCGCCAGCAGCCTTGCCCCGGCAACTAATGAAAAACTGTTTTTT. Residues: CASSLAPATNEKLFF.

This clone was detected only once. CDR3 residues: CANLPGQGRTEAFF. Here the CDR3 DNA reads TGTGCCAACCTACCGGGACAGGGTAGGACTGAAGCTTTCTTT. The rearrangement uses TRBV2 and TRBJ1-1, with 9 bases matching TRBD1. The V gene end was trimmed by 10 bases and the J gene end by 5 bases; junction bases not matched to a gene: 11. This CDR3 has 14 residues. Per germline, CDR1 SNHLY and CDR2 FYNNEI.

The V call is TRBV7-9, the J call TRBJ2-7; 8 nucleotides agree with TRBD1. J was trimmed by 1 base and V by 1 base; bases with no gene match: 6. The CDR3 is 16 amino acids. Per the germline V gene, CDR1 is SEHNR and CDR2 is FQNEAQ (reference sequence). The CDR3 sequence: CASSLVGTGASYEQYF. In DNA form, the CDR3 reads TGTGCCAGCAGCTTAGTTGGGACAGGCGCGTCCTACGAGCAGTACTTC.